These 11 T cell receptor beta chains originate from one sample sequenced in a study of a mutant IDH1 vaccine in newly diagnosed glioma. These receptors' antigens are unknown. This table comes from immunoSEQ multiplex PCR, and its TCRdb copy is limited to in-frame clones, with some not included. The table records about 56,000 clones, 80% to 90% of them present only once. Time point in this sample: week 35, safety follow-up. With topical imiquimod, each dose of the vaccine consisted of 300 ug of mutant IDH1 20-mer peptide. Source: PBMCs, taken from a glioma patient whose treatment included an IDH1 peptide vaccine. The origin of the receptors is a middle-aged man with glioma.

This clone has a handful of counts. The gene calls are TRBV11-2 and TRBJ1-4, with unresolved D. The V and J ends lost 2 bases and 10 bases respectively, with 11 bases between them. The germline V gene encodes CDR1 SGHAT and CDR2 FQNNGV. The CDR3 runs 13 residues. In DNA form, the CDR3 reads TGTGCCAGCAGCTTAAACCCTGTCGGAAAACTGTTTTTT. It codes for CASSLNPVGKLFF.

This clone appeared once. J is TRBJ2-7 and V is TRBV18; unclear D gene. Per germline, CDR1 KGHSH and CDR2 LQKENI. The V gene lost 3 bases and the J gene lost 2 bases, with 11 bases spanning the gap. The CDR3 covers 14 residues. This chain's CDR3 is CASSPGPRAYEQYF. The CDR3 DNA reads as TGTGCCAGCTCACCCGGACCAAGGGCCTACGAGCAGTACTTC.

The chain recombines TRBV5-8 with TRBJ2-5, with TRBD2 matching over 8 bases. The germline gives CDR1 SGHTS, CDR2 YDEGEE. The CDR3 is 16 residues long. Trimming took 4 bases from V and 2 from J; bases not matched to a gene: 10. The CDR3 region is CASSPDGTSQQETQYF. The CDR3 DNA reads TGTGCCAGCAGCCCGGACGGGACTAGTCAACAAGAGACCCAGTACTTC.

This clone has just one count. V gene TRBV4-1 combines with J gene TRBJ1-4; TRBD1 might be the D (6 bases). Looked up from germline, CDR1 is MGHRA and CDR2 is YSYEKL. This CDR3 is built from 18 residues. V lost 4 bases, J lost 3 bases, and 21 bases lay in between. The CDR3 sequence is CASSLRDTGIGSNEKLFF. In DNA, the CDR3 is TGCGCCAGCAGCCTACGGGACACCGGAATCGGTTCTAATGAAAAACTGTTTTTT.

J is TRBJ2-4 and V is TRBV6-1, with 9 bases aligning to TRBD1. This CDR3 is built from 12 residues. The junction had 6 bases not matched to a gene; V was cut back by 7 bases and J by 11 bases. The germline CDR1 and CDR2 sequences are MNHNS and SASEGT. This CDR3 reads CASKGGTGLQYF. CDR3 in DNA: TGTGCCAGCAAAGGCGGGACAGGGCTTCAGTACTTC.

The chain is built from TRBV5-1 and TRBJ2-1; 8 positions agree with TRBD2. This CDR3 has 19 residues. Germline V CDR1 and CDR2: SGHRS, YFSETQ. Trimming cost V 0 bases and J 2 bases; bases outside gene matches: 13. The CDR3 protein is CASSLASRIGRGPYNEQFF. CDR3 in DNA: TGCGCCAGCAGCTTGGCCTCTCGCATCGGGAGGGGCCCCTACAATGAGCAGTTCTTC. The full variable domain, in which reference TRBV5-1 and TRBJ2-1 provide the parts outside the CDR3, is KAGVTQTPRYLIKTRGQQVTLSCSPISGHRSVSWYQQTPGQGLQFLFEYFSETQRNKGNFPGRFSGRQFSNSRSEMNVSTLELGDSALYLCASSLASRIGRGPYNEQFFGPGTRLTVL.

The chain combines TRBV14 with TRBJ2-5, with 10 bases lining up with TRBD1. Trimming removed 10 bases from V and 4 bases from J; junction bases left unmatched: 12. The CDR3 is 15 amino acids. Looked up from germline, CDR1 is SGHDN and CDR2 is FVKESK. The DNA of the CDR3 is TGTGCCACGTCCTCGGGGACAGGGGCGGCAGAGACCCAGTACTTC. This translates into CATSSGTGAAETQYF.

The chain carries TRBV4-3 and TRBJ1-1, with a tentative D call TRBD1 (6 bases). The V and J ends lost 2 bases and 8 bases respectively, with 9 bases between them. Germline V gene data show CDR1 as LGHNA and CDR2 as YSLEER. The CDR3 is made up of 12 amino acids. The DNA for the CDR3 is TGCGCCAGCAGCCAAAGGGGGGCCGAAGCTTTCTTT. It codes for CASSQRGAEAFF.

The chain couples TRBV4-2 to TRBJ1-2; no firm D call. V lost 0 bases and J 8 bases, leaving 7 bases between the germline ends. Germline V gives CDR1 LGHNA, CDR2 YNFKEQ. The CDR3 spans 12 residues. DNA for the CDR3: TGTGCCAGCAGCCAAGAGGATCGGGGCTACACCTTC. Protein product: CASSQEDRGYTF.

This clone appeared a single time. The V and J genes are TRBV5-6 and TRBJ2-2, with 9 positions matching TRBD2. V gave up 4 bases and J gave up 6 bases; unmatched junction bases: 13. The CDR3 runs to 17 residues. Germline V gives CDR1 SGHDT, CDR2 YYEEEE. Here the CDR3 DNA reads TGTGCCAGCAGCCTGGGGCGGGAGGGCCATCGCGCCGGGGAGCTGTTTTTT. Translated: CASSLGREGHRAGELFF.

The chain couples TRBV19 to TRBJ2-7, with 7 bases matching TRBD1. Germline CDR1 reads LNHDA; CDR2 reads SQIVND (reference sequence). V shed 4 bases, J shed 2 bases, and the junction held 8 bases outside the gene matches. This CDR3 is 15 amino acids long. CDR3 residues: CASSKKITGAYEQYF. In DNA form, the CDR3 reads TGTGCCAGTAGTAAGAAAATAACAGGGGCCTACGAGCAGTACTTC.